The TCR beta chain under discussion was sequenced for a study of beta chain features in type 1 diabetes. Broader study findings: Type 1 diabetes patients showed a moderate but significant shortening of TCRB CDR3s in all four CD4+ subsets. Cells with high TCR expression could be over-represented by cDNA sequencing. The similarity of naive, central memory and Treg TCRB repertoires appeared greater among patients than among healthy donors.

A few counts support this clone. Antigen unknown. Expressed TCRB transcripts were sequenced because the isolated RNA had all been reverse transcribed beforehand. The method was immunoSEQ multiplex PCR; TCRdb's version includes in-frame clones alone and lacks a portion of them. The sample records approximately 260,000 clones, about 23% being singletons. The junction had 9 bases not matched to a gene; V was cut back by 3 bases and J by 4 bases. Germline CDR1 and CDR2: SGHRS and YFSETQ. The CDR3 sequence is 15 residues long. CD45RO/CCR7/CD25/CD127/CD95/CD27 sorting isolated CD4+ naive, central memory, regulatory and stem cell-like memory cells.

The sequence was collected from a woman under 40 with type 1 diabetes. This chain joins TRBV5-1 and TRBJ2-7; 8 nucleotides match TRBD1. Sequenced input: naive CD4+ T cells from blood. CDR3 bases: TGCGCCAGCAGCTGGACGACAGGGGCCGGTTACGAGCAGTACTTC. It is translated as CASSWTTGAGYEQYF.